A single sample gave rise to the 3 T cell receptor beta chains below, sequenced in a study of blood T cells in healthy people across ages. A second 7 to 11 cycle PCR used barcoded and J-beta primers. In TCRdb, the 5' RACE reads were re-called with MiXCR into one record per CDR3 protein. This sample has 1.5 million to 2 million distinct CDR3 sequences, with 49% found just once. Sequenced sample: blood. These TCRs come from a woman aged 40 to 49 in good health.

The rearrangement uses TRBV5-6 and TRBJ1-5, with 7 bases identical to TRBD1. CDR3 size: 15 residues. In germline, CDR1 is SGHDT, CDR2 YYEEEE. The trim removed 1 base at V and 3 bases at J, leaving 4 bases unmatched. The CDR3 coding sequence is TGTGCCAGCAGCTTGCAGGGGGTCGTCAATCAGCCCCAGCATTTT. Its translation: CASSLQGVVNQPQHF.

The chain recombines TRBV12-3 or TRBV12-4 with TRBJ1-2; 10 bases align to TRBD1. The CDR3 length is 14 residues. The trim removed 6 bases at V and 7 bases at J, leaving 8 bases unmatched. CDR3 sequence reads: CASSKGQGFGGYTF. CDR3 bases: TGTGCCAGCAGCAAGGGACAGGGGTTTGGTGGCTACACCTTC.

This clonotype was counted a few times. This chain links TRBV7-2 with TRBJ2-7; maybe TRBD2 (7 bases). The CDR3 runs 14 residues. Looked up from germline, CDR1 is SGHTA and CDR2 is FQGNSA. V gave up 1 base and J gave up 6 bases, with 13 bases separating them. Here the CDR3 reads CASSLVGGPSEQYF. As DNA, the CDR3 is TGTGCCAGCAGCTTAGTGGGGGGGCCGAGCGAGCAGTACTTC.